This T cell receptor beta chain was sequenced for a study of monozygotic twins with inflammatory bowel disease. Overall study findings and caveats: Evidence failed to back one strong IBD-linked signal or clonotype.

The CDR3 covers 14 residues. Germline CDR1 reads ENHRY; CDR2 reads SYGVKD. Of note for this clonotype: Its cognate antigen is unknown.

One entry per CDR3 protein, without DNA, is what TCRdb gives after re-calling the 5' RACE reads. The listing records 350,000 to 400,000 distinct CDR3 sequences. The chain links TRBV10-3 to TRBJ2-7; TCRdb designates TRBD1, a call that cannot be tested without DNA. Sequencing was done on a sample of blood. This TCR was sampled from a human donor with ulcerative colitis or Crohn's disease, or a healthy co-twin of an affected twin (not recorded which). CDR3: CAMTPGTETYEQYF.